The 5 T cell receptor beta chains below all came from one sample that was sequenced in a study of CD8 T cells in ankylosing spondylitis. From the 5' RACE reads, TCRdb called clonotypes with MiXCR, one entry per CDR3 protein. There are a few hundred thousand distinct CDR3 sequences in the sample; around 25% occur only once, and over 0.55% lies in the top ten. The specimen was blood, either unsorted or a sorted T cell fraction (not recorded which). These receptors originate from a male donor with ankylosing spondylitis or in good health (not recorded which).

For the CDR3, the DNA is TGTGCCAGCAGCCTAGCTTCGGAAGGGACCCAGTACTTC. Residues: CASSLASEGTQYF. The gene calls are TRBV3-1 and TRBJ2-5, with D unresolved. Germline CDR1 is LGHDT and CDR2 is YNNKEL (reference sequence). The V end was cut by 4 bases, the J end by 7 bases, with 13 bases between. This CDR3 comprises 13 residues.

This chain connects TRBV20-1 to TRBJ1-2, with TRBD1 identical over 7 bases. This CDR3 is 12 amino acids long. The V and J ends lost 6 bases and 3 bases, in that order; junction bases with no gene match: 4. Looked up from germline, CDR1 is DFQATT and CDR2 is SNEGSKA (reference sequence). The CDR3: CSAETGDYGYTF. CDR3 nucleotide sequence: TGCAGTGCCGAAACAGGGGACTATGGCTACACCTTC.

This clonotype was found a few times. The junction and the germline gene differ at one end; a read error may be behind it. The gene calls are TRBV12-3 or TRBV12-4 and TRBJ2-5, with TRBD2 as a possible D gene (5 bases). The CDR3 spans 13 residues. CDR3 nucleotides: TGTGCCAGCAGTTTCCTATATGGGAGCCCAGTTATCTTC. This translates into CASSFLYGSPVIF.

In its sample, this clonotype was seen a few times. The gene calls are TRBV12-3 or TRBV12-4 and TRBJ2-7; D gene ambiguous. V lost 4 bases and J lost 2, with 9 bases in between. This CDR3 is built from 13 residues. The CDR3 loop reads CASSSAGPYEQYF. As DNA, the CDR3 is TGTGCCAGCAGTTCGGCAGGCCCCTACGAGCAGTACTTC.

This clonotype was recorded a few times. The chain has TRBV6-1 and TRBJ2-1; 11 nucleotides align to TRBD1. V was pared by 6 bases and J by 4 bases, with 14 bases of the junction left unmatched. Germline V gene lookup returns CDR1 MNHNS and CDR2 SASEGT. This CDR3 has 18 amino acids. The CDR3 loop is CASSSRTGGVSGYNEQFF. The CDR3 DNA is TGTGCCAGCAGCTCAAGGACAGGGGGCGTCTCAGGTTACAATGAGCAGTTCTTC.